Listed below are T cell receptor beta chains from one sample, sequenced in a study of blood T cell repertoires in COVID-19. Measured with immunoSEQ multiplex PCR; TCRdb has only the in-frame clones, and not every one. The table records tens of thousands of clones, over 70% of them present only once. The specimen was peripheral blood. The source of these receptors is a human donor in a cohort sampled during active COVID-19. CDR3s include the opening cysteine and the closing phenylalanine or tryptophan. Fields, in order: CDR3 length, clone size, V gene, D gene, J gene, CDR3 protein, CDR3 DNA. D genes are given only for firm matches. A row's size may be missing; if present it is once, few, many or a size class.

length: 13; size: NA; V: TRBV7-2; D: NA; J: TRBJ1-5; CDR3: CASSLVQGQPQHF; DNA: TGTGCCAGCAGCCTCGTCCAGGGGCAGCCCCAGCATTTT
length: 16; size: NA; V: TRBV30; D: NA; J: TRBJ2-3; CDR3: CAWSTIFAVGTDTQYF; DNA: TGTGCCTGGAGTACTATCTTCGCGGTTGGGACAGATACGCAGTATTTT
length: 16; size: once; V: TRBV14; D: TRBD1; J: TRBJ1-1; CDR3: CASSQVGWAGGIEAFF; DNA: TGTGCCAGCAGCCAAGTGGGGTGGGCAGGGGGCATTGAAGCTTTCTTT
length: 13; size: NA; V: TRBV30; D: NA; J: TRBJ1-2; CDR3: CAWSWGRSYGYTF; DNA: TGTGCCTGGAGTTGGGGGCGTTCGTATGGCTACACCTTC
length: 16; size: NA; V: TRBV6-5; D: TRBD1; J: TRBJ2-7; CDR3: CASSYLGDRGIHEQYF; DNA: TGTGCCAGCAGTTATCTCGGAGACAGGGGTATCCACGAGCAGTACTTC
length: 13; size: NA; V: TRBV11-2; D: NA; J: TRBJ1-6; CDR3: CASSLDRNSPLHF; DNA: TGTGCCAGCAGCTTAGATCGTAATTCACCCCTCCACTTT
length: 13; size: NA; V: TRBV12-3/TRBV12-4; D: NA; J: TRBJ2-2; CDR3: CASGAGNTGELFF; DNA: TGTGCCAGCGGAGCGGGGAACACCGGGGAGCTGTTTTTT
length: 21; size: NA; V: TRBV5-1; D: NA; J: TRBJ2-6; CDR3: CASSLDIRRGSSISGANVLTF; DNA: TGCGCCAGCAGCTTGGATATTCGTAGGGGCTCTTCGATATCTGGGGCCAACGTCCTGACTTTC
length: 21; size: once; V: TRBV28; D: NA; J: TRBJ2-3; CDR3: CASSNDRPQGLILGLTDTQYF; DNA: TGTGCCAGCAGTAACGACAGGCCCCAGGGGCTAATCCTTGGATTAACAGATACGCAGTATTTT
length: 13; size: medium-sized; V: TRBV6-5; D: NA; J: TRBJ1-5; CDR3: CASRQASNQPQHF; DNA: TGTGCCAGCAGACAGGCTAGCAATCAGCCCCAGCATTTT
length: 16; size: NA; V: TRBV5-1; D: TRBD2; J: TRBJ2-5; CDR3: CASTRGGAQNGETQYF; DNA: TGCGCCAGCACCCGGGGGGGAGCTCAAAACGGAGAGACCCAGTACTTC
length: 15; size: NA; V: TRBV6-5; D: TRBD1; J: TRBJ1-1; CDR3: CASILQGRRNTEAFF; DNA: TGTGCCAGCATCCTACAGGGGCGCCGGAACACTGAAGCTTTCTTT
length: 14; size: once; V: TRBV27; D: NA; J: TRBJ1-3; CDR3: CASSLSGAGNTIYF; DNA: TGTGCCAGCAGTTTATCAGGGGCTGGAAACACCATATATTTT
length: 18; size: once; V: TRBV11-2; D: TRBD2; J: TRBJ2-4; CDR3: CASSYGLAGALTKNIQYF; DNA: TGTGCCAGCAGCTACGGACTAGCGGGAGCGCTAACCAAAAACATTCAGTACTTC
length: 15; size: few; V: TRBV29-1; D: NA; J: TRBJ2-5; CDR3: CSTSVTGMVRETQYF; DNA: TGCAGCACGAGCGTGACAGGAATGGTGCGGGAGACCCAGTACTTC
length: 16; size: NA; V: TRBV28; D: TRBD1; J: TRBJ2-7; CDR3: CASYGTGSPSMNEQYF; DNA: TGTGCCAGCTACGGGACAGGGTCCCCATCCATGAACGAGCAGTACTTC
length: 16; size: NA; V: TRBV7-8; D: NA; J: TRBJ2-2; CDR3: CASSLALAANTGELFF; DNA: TGTGCCAGCAGCTTAGCGCTAGCAGCGAACACCGGGGAGCTGTTTTTT
length: 14; size: NA; V: TRBV2; D: NA; J: TRBJ2-5; CDR3: CASSDASARETQYF; DNA: TGTGCCAGCAGTGATGCGTCGGCGAGGGAGACCCAGTACTTC
length: 15; size: NA; V: TRBV19; D: TRBD1; J: TRBJ2-6; CDR3: CASRPTGVGANVLTF; DNA: TGTGCCAGTAGGCCGACAGGGGTCGGGGCCAACGTCCTGACTTTC
length: 15; size: NA; V: TRBV19; D: NA; J: TRBJ2-3; CDR3: CASSISGRVTDTQYF; DNA: TGTGCCAGTAGTATATCGGGTCGGGTCACAGATACGCAGTATTTT
length: 18; size: NA; V: TRBV11-3; D: TRBD2; J: TRBJ2-2; CDR3: CASSQTPLTSGRSGELFF; DNA: TGTGCCAGCAGCCAGACCCCACTAACTAGCGGGAGGTCCGGGGAGCTGTTTTTT
length: 14; size: NA; V: TRBV7-9; D: TRBD1; J: TRBJ1-4; CDR3: CASSLTGWGEKLFF; DNA: TGTGCCAGCAGCTTGACAGGGTGGGGTGAAAAACTGTTTTTT
length: 13; size: NA; V: TRBV2; D: NA; J: TRBJ2-7; CDR3: CASSEATVGEQYF; DNA: TGTGCCAGCAGTGAAGCTACGGTCGGCGAGCAGTACTTC
length: 14; size: once; V: TRBV7-9; D: NA; J: TRBJ2-1; CDR3: CASSSLLERNEQFF; DNA: TGTGCCAGCAGCTCTCTACTAGAAAGGAATGAGCAGTTCTTC
length: 15; size: NA; V: TRBV19; D: TRBD1; J: TRBJ2-2; CDR3: CASSITGVVTGELFF; DNA: TGTGCCAGTAGTATTACAGGGGTTGTCACCGGGGAGCTGTTTTTT
length: 12; size: NA; V: TRBV3-1/TRBV3-2; D: NA; J: TRBJ1-4; CDR3: CASSLTREKLFF; DNA: TGTGCCAGCAGCCTCACTAGGGAAAAACTGTTTTTT
length: 16; size: NA; V: TRBV27; D: TRBD2; J: TRBJ2-1; CDR3: CASSFAGTSGNNEQFF; DNA: TGTGCCAGCAGTTTCGCCGGGACTAGCGGTAACAATGAGCAGTTCTTC
length: 14; size: NA; V: TRBV27; D: NA; J: TRBJ1-6; CDR3: CASSLQGGNSPLHF; DNA: TGTGCCAGCAGCCTCCAGGGAGGTAATTCACCCCTCCACTTT
length: 16; size: NA; V: TRBV25-1; D: NA; J: TRBJ1-6; CDR3: CASSDLAAIPPESLHF; DNA: TGTGCCAGCAGTGACCTAGCAGCAATCCCCCCTGAGTCCCTCCACTTT
length: 15; size: NA; V: TRBV11-1; D: NA; J: TRBJ2-1; CDR3: CASSLDGGYYNEQFF; DNA: TGTGCCAGCAGCCTCGATGGGGGGTACTACAATGAGCAGTTCTTC
length: 14; size: NA; V: TRBV7-3; D: NA; J: TRBJ2-7; CDR3: CASSLSSGSGEQYF; DNA: TGTGCCAGCAGCTTAAGTTCCGGGTCGGGGGAGCAGTACTTC
length: 14; size: NA; V: TRBV29-1; D: NA; J: TRBJ1-1; CDR3: CSVSNRLENTEAFF; DNA: TGCAGCGTTAGTAACAGGTTGGAGAACACTGAAGCTTTCTTT
length: 14; size: NA; V: TRBV7-3; D: NA; J: TRBJ2-1; CDR3: CASSPSTIGNEQFF; DNA: TGTGCCAGCAGCCCATCGACAATTGGGAATGAGCAGTTCTTC
length: 14; size: NA; V: TRBV7-2; D: TRBD1; J: TRBJ2-2; CDR3: CASRRDRVYTGLFF; DNA: TGTGCCAGCAGAAGGGACAGGGTTTACACTGGGCTGTTTTTT
length: 13; size: NA; V: TRBV7-9; D: TRBD1; J: TRBJ1-2; CDR3: CASSLGTGSGYTF; DNA: TGTGCCAGCAGCCTCGGGACAGGGAGTGGCTACACCTTC
length: 13; size: NA; V: TRBV7-3; D: TRBD1; J: TRBJ1-2; CDR3: CASRAGQGNGYTF; DNA: TGTGCCAGCAGGGCGGGACAGGGGAATGGCTACACCTTC
length: 16; size: NA; V: TRBV28; D: TRBD1; J: TRBJ2-5; CDR3: CASSSLIRDRDGTQYF; DNA: TGTGCCAGCAGTAGCCTCATCCGGGACAGGGACGGGACCCAGTACTTC
length: 15; size: NA; V: TRBV5-8; D: TRBD2; J: TRBJ2-7; CDR3: CASSWGTSGSTEQYF; DNA: TGTGCCAGCAGCTGGGGGACTAGCGGGAGCACCGAGCAGTACTTC
length: 13; size: once; V: TRBV25-1; D: TRBD1; J: TRBJ1-1; CDR3: CASSQGVGTEAFF; DNA: TGTGCCAGCAGTCAGGGGGTTGGCACTGAAGCTTTCTTT
length: 14; size: NA; V: TRBV14; D: TRBD1; J: TRBJ1-3; CDR3: CASSQVPGTGPTYF; DNA: TGTGCCAGCAGCCAAGTACCTGGGACAGGCCCCACATATTTT
length: 14; size: NA; V: TRBV28; D: NA; J: TRBJ2-7; CDR3: CASSIGGLNYEQYF; DNA: TGTGCCAGCAGTATCGGGGGACTCAACTACGAGCAGTACTTC
length: 13; size: NA; V: TRBV7-9; D: NA; J: TRBJ1-5; CDR3: CASSFDTNQPQHF; DNA: TGTGCCAGCAGCTTCGACACCAATCAGCCCCAGCATTTT
length: 17; size: NA; V: TRBV28; D: TRBD2; J: TRBJ2-7; CDR3: CASSLTSGRAQRVEQYF; DNA: TGTGCCAGCAGTTTGACTAGCGGGAGGGCCCAACGGGTCGAGCAGTACTTC
length: 16; size: NA; V: TRBV11-3; D: TRBD2; J: TRBJ2-1; CDR3: CASSDVAGSSYNEQFF; DNA: TGTGCCAGCAGTGATGTAGCGGGAAGCTCCTACAATGAGCAGTTCTTC
length: 15; size: NA; V: TRBV6-4; D: NA; J: TRBJ2-3; CDR3: CASSVTRGGTDTQYF; DNA: TGTGCCAGCAGTGTGACCCGGGGAGGCACAGATACGCAGTATTTT
length: 14; size: NA; V: TRBV6-5; D: NA; J: TRBJ1-2; CDR3: CASSYSPGNYGYTF; DNA: TGTGCCAGCAGTTACTCCCCGGGGAACTATGGCTACACCTTC
length: 12; size: NA; V: TRBV27; D: NA; J: TRBJ2-5; CDR3: CATRQAPETQYF; DNA: TGTGCCACCAGACAGGCCCCAGAGACCCAGTACTTC
length: 11; size: NA; V: TRBV12-3/TRBV12-4; D: NA; J: TRBJ2-5; CDR3: CASRTSGTQYF; DNA: TGTGCCAGCAGGACCAGCGGGACCCAGTACTTC
length: 16; size: few; V: TRBV11-1; D: TRBD2; J: TRBJ2-3; CDR3: CASSLGAGSLMDTQYF; DNA: TGTGCCAGCAGCTTGGGAGCGGGATCCCTTATGGATACGCAGTATTTT
length: 17; size: NA; V: TRBV9; D: NA; J: TRBJ1-3; CDR3: CASSSQPRVRVGNTIYF; DNA: TGTGCCAGCAGCTCCCAGCCCCGGGTCCGGGTGGGAAACACCATATATTTT
length: 15; size: NA; V: TRBV18; D: TRBD1; J: TRBJ1-5; CDR3: CASSPQGAWGQPQHF; DNA: TGTGCCAGCTCACCACAGGGGGCATGGGGACAGCCCCAGCATTTT
length: 18; size: once; V: TRBV15; D: TRBD1; J: TRBJ2-4; CDR3: CATSTPSRDRVAKNIQYF; DNA: TGTGCCACCAGCACCCCCTCCCGGGACAGGGTAGCCAAAAACATTCAGTACTTC
length: 11; size: once; V: TRBV20-1; D: NA; J: TRBJ1-6; CDR3: CSALADSPLHF; DNA: TGCAGTGCTCTGGCTGATTCACCCCTCCACTTT
length: 15; size: NA; V: TRBV4-3; D: TRBD2; J: TRBJ2-7; CDR3: CASSQEREGRYEQYF; DNA: TGCGCCAGCAGCCAAGAACGGGAGGGCCGATACGAGCAGTACTTC
length: 12; size: NA; V: TRBV2; D: NA; J: TRBJ2-5; CDR3: CASRGASETQYF; DNA: TGTGCCAGCAGGGGGGCTAGTGAGACCCAGTACTTC
length: 14; size: NA; V: TRBV11-2; D: NA; J: TRBJ2-7; CDR3: CASSLNRGGREQYF; DNA: TGTGCCAGCAGCTTGAACAGGGGGGGTCGAGAGCAGTACTTC
length: 23; size: NA; V: TRBV28; D: TRBD2; J: TRBJ2-7; CDR3: CASSSLGGRGGVMVAGASYEQYF; DNA: TGTGCCAGCAGTTCCCTAGGCGGGAGGGGAGGGGTTATGGTGGCGGGAGCTTCCTACGAGCAGTACTTC